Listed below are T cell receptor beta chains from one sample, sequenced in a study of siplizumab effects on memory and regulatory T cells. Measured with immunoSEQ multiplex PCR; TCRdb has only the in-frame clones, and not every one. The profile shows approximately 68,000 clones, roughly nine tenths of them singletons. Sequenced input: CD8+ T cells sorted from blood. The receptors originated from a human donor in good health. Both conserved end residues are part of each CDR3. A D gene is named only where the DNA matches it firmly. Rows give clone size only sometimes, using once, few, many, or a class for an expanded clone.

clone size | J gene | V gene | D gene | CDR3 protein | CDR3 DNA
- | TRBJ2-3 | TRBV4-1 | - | CASSQDRTTDTQYF | TGCGCCAGCAGCCAAGATCGGACCACAGATACGCAGTATTTT
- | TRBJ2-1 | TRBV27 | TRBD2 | CASSLSPSGLDNEQFF | TGTGCCAGCAGTTTATCCCCTAGCGGGCTTGACAATGAGCAGTTCTTC
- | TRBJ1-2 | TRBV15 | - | CATSREGETPGRGYTF | TGTGCCACCAGCAGAGAAGGTGAGACGCCGGGCCGAGGCTACACCTTC
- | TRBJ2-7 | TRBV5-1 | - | CASSMIAWTEAYEQYF | TGCGCCAGCAGCATGATCGCCTGGACAGAAGCCTACGAGCAGTACTTC
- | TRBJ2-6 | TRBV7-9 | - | CASSSTTGSGANVLTF | TGTGCCAGCAGCTCCACCACCGGGTCCGGGGCCAACGTCCTGACTTTC
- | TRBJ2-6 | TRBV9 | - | CASRGSGANVLTF | TGTGCCAGCAGAGGGTCTGGGGCCAACGTCCTGACTTTC
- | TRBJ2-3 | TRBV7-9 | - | CASSLNPVDLYTDTQYF | TGTGCCAGCAGCTTGAATCCAGTAGACTTATACACAGATACGCAGTATTTT
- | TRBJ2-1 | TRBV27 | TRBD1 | CASRLRDRDYNEQFF | TGTGCCAGCAGGCTCCGGGACAGGGACTACAATGAGCAGTTCTTC
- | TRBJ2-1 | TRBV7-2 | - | CASTHRETGRNEQFF | TGTGCCAGCACCCACCGGGAGACAGGGAGGAATGAGCAGTTCTTC
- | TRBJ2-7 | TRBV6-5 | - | CASFYGFGYEQYF | TGTGCCAGCTTCTACGGATTCGGCTACGAGCAGTACTTC
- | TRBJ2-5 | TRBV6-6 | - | CASSYFSSNGETQYF | TGTGCCAGCAGTTACTTCTCGTCCAACGGAGAGACCCAGTACTTC
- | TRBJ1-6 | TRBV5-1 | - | CASSLAMGTQENSPLHF | TGCGCCAGCAGCTTGGCCATGGGGACCCAGGAAAATTCACCCCTCCACTTT
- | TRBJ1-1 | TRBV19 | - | CASSILFDGMNTEAFF | TGTGCCAGTAGTATACTATTTGACGGGATGAACACTGAAGCTTTCTTT
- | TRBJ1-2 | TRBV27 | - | CASSLRSGDGYTF | TGTGCCAGCAGTTTACGGTCAGGGGATGGCTACACCTTC
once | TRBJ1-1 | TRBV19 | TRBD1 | CASTPGGANTEAFF | TGTGCCAGTACCCCAGGGGGCGCGAACACTGAAGCTTTCTTT
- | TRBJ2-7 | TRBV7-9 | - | CASSSDTVSYEQYF | TGTGCCAGCAGCTCGGACACAGTCTCCTACGAGCAGTACTTC
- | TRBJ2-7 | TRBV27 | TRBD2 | CASSRGLAGPYEQYF | TGTGCCAGCAGCAGAGGACTAGCGGGCCCCTACGAGCAGTACTTC
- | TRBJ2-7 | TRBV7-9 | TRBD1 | CASSPAGQGSYEQYF | TGTGCCAGCAGCCCCGCCGGACAGGGATCCTACGAGCAGTACTTC
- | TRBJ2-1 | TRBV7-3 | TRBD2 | CASSLGASGSHEQFF | TGTGCCAGCAGCTTAGGGGCTAGCGGGAGCCATGAGCAGTTCTTC
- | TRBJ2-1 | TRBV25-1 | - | CASSPGTSNEQFF | TGTGCCAGCAGTCCGGGGACCAGCAATGAGCAGTTCTTC
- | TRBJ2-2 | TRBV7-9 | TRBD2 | CASSPPASGGAGTGELFF | TGTGCCAGCAGCCCGCCGGCTAGCGGGGGGGCTGGCACCGGGGAGCTGTTTTTT
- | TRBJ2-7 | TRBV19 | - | CASSTDWANEQYF | TGTGCCAGTAGTACGGACTGGGCGAACGAGCAGTACTTC
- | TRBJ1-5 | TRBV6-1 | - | CASSEVGIWSNQPQHF | TGTGCCAGCAGTGAAGTGGGGATTTGGAGCAATCAGCCCCAGCATTTT
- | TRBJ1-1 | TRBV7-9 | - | CASSPPDSLEAFF | TGTGCCAGCAGCCCCCCGGACAGCCTTGAAGCTTTCTTT
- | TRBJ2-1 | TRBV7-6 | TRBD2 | CASSLTGGTYNEQFF | TGTGCCAGCAGCTTAACGGGAGGGACCTACAATGAGCAGTTCTTC
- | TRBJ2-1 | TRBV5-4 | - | CASALNANEQFF | TGTGCCAGCGCCCTGAATGCCAATGAGCAGTTCTTC
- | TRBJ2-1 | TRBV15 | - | CATSGDDNEQFF | TGTGCCACCAGCGGCGATGACAATGAGCAGTTCTTC
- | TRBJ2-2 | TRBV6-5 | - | CASSFLGTLTGELFF | TGTGCCAGCAGCTTCCTCGGGACACTCACCGGGGAGCTGTTTTTT
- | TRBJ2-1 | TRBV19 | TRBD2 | CASSIGSGRNSYNEQFF | TGTGCCAGTAGTATCGGTAGCGGGAGGAATTCCTACAATGAGCAGTTCTTC
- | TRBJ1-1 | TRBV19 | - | CASSIVSQTMVNAFF | TGTGCCAGTAGTATAGTATCACAGACTATGGTTAACGCTTTCTTT
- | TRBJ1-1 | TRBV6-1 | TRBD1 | CASSTDRGNTEAFF | TGTGCCAGCAGCACGGACAGGGGGAACACTGAAGCTTTCTTT
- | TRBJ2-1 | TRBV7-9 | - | CASSRDGLPYFEQFF | TGTGCCAGCAGCCGCGACGGCCTCCCCTACTTTGAGCAGTTCTTC
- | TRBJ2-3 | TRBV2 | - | CASSYSGEDTQYF | TGTGCCAGCAGTTACTCAGGGGAAGATACGCAGTATTTT
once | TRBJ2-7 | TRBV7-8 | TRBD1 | CASSLGQGPLEQYF | TGTGCCAGCAGCCTTGGACAGGGACCCCTCGAGCAGTACTTC
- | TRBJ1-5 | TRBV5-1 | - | CASSLGGASGSNQPQHF | TGCGCCAGCAGCTTGGGGGGGGCAAGCGGAAGCAATCAGCCCCAGCATTTT
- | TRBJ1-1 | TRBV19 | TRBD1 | CASSMSGQGLSF | TGTGCCAGTAGTATGTCGGGACAGGGTTTAAGCTTT
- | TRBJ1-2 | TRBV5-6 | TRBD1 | CASSLGQGVGYGYTF | TGTGCCAGCAGCTTGGGTCAGGGGGTCGGCTATGGCTACACCTTC